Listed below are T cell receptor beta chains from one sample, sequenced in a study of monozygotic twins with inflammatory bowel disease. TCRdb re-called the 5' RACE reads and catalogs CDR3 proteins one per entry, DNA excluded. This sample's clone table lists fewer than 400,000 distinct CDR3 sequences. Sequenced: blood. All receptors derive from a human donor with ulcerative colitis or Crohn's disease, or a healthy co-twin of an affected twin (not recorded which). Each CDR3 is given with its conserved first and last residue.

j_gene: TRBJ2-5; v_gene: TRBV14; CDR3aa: CASSPTTGMNQETQYF
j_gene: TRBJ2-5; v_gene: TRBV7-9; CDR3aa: CASSSAVETQYF
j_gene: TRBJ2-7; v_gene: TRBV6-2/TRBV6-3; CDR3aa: CATRGSSSYEQYF
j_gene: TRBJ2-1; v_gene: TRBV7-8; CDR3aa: CASLLGLSYNEQFF
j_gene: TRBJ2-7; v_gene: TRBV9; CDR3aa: CASSAPGGLKQYF
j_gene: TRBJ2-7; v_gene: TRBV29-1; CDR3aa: CSVLPGHTYEQYF
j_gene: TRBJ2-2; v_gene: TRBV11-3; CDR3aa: CASSSRDSNTGELFF
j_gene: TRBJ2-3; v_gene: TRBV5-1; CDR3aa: CASSLATALSDTQYF
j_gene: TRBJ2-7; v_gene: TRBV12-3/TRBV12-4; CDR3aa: CASSPPIGVRSYEQYF
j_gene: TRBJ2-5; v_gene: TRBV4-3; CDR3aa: CASSQDPGSQETQYF
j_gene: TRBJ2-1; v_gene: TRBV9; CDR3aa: CASSASGSYNEQFF
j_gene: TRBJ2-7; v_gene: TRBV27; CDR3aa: CASSQRQGGEQYF
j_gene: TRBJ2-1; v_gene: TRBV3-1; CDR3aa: CASSLGAEARYEQFF
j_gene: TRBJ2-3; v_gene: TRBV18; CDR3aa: CASSSKGDTQYF
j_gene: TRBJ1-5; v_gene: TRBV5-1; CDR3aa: CASSLGPQGGNQPQHF
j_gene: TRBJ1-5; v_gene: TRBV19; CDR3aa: CASSIQGGSRQPQHF
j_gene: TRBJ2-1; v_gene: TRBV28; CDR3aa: CASSDETGSRRQFF
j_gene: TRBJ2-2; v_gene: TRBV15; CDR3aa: CATIRGTDNTGELFF
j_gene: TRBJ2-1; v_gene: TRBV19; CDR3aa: CASSMRQGKYDEQFF
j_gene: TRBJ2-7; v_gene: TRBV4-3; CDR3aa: CASSQRPWTSGPYEQYF
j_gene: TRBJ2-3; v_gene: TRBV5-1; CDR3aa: CASTQGVRTGATDTQYF
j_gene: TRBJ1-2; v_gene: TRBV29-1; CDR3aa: CSVTTKGGISTHGYTF
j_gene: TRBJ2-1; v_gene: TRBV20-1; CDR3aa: CSARDASGSWEQFF
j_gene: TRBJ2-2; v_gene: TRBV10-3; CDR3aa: CAISDTALAENTGELFF
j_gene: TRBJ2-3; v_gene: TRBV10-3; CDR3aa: CAIREAAGHTQYF
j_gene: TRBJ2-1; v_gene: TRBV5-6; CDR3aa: CASSLTGVAYWANEQFF
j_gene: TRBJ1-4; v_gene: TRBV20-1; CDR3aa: CSARPGINEKLFF
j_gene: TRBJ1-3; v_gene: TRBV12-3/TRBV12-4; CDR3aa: CATHLPSSGNTIYF
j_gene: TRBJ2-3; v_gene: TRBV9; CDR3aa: CASNKAAGEADTQYF
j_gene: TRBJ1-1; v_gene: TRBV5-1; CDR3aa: CASSRTTGQGAREAFF
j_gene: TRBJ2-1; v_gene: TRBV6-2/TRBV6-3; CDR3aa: CASSDRPYNEQFF
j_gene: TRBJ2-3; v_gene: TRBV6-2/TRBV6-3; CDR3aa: CASRLAGDSSTDTQYF
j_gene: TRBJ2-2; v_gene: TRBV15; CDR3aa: CATSKRIITGSGTGELFF
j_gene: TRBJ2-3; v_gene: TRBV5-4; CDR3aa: CASSSRQGFADTQYF
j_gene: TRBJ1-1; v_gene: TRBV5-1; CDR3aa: CASSQRQGRNTEAFF
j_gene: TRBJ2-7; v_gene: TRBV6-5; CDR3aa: CASSYSQPTSGAYEQYF
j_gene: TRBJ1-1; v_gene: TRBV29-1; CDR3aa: CSVGKGGTEAFF
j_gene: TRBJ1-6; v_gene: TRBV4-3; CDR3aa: CASSQDPDRANSPLHF
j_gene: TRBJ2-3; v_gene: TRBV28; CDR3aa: CASSLSGGVGQYF
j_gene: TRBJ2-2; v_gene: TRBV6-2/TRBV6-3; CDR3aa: CASSYYAKGELFF
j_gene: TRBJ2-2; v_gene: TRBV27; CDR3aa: CASNSVINTGELFF
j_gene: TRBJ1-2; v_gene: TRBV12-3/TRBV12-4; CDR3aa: CASTRDRGPFSGYTF
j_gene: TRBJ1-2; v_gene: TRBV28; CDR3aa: CASSLTGGVNGYTF
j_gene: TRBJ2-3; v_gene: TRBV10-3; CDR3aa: CAIGATDTQYF
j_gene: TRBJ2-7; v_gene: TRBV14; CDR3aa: CASSHVQGLAEQYF
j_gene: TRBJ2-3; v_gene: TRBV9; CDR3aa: CASSSPVSRGDTQYF
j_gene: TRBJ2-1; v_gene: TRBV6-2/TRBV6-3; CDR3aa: CASSKGAIEQFF
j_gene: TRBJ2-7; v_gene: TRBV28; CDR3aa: CASSFPGTGEYEQYF
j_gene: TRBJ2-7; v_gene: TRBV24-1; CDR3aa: CATSEAGTGMGEQYF
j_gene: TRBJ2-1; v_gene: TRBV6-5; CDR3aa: CASSSGGRTGQFF
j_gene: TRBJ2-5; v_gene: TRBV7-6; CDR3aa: CASRQGVALQETQYF
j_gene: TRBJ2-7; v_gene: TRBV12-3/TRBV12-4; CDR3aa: CASSPRGYEQYF
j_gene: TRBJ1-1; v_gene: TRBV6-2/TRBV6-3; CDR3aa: CASSARFEARKAEAFF
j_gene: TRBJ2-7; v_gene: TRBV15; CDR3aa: CATSREGGGEQYF
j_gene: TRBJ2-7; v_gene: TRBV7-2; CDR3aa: CASSPRRGRAYEQYF
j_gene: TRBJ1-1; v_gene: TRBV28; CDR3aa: CASSLMGGWAGEAFF
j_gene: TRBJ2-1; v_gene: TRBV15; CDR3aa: CAISRVAGGEQFF